These 2 T cell receptor beta chains originate from one sample sequenced in a study of spatial heterogeneity in lung cancer. Their specific antigens are unknown. The sample's time point: sample taken at primary tumor resection. Findings of the study overall: How many expanded intratumoral alpha and beta TCRs were present tracked the tumor mutation count, which was a count of nonsynonymous mutations.

TCRdb processed the 5' RACE reads anew with MiXCR; each CDR3 protein has one entry. The table includes approximately 1,300 distinct CDR3 sequences, nearly 5% detected once. The starting material was lung tumor tissue, obtained at surgery. These receptors all come from a male donor with early-stage non-small cell lung cancer.

By sample fraction, this clonotype is medium-sized. The V call is TRBV27, the J call TRBJ2-7; 13 bases line up with TRBD2. The CDR3 contains 17 residues. The germline CDR1 and CDR2 sequences are MNHEY and SMNVEV (reference sequence). V shed 6 bases and J 4 bases; nucleotides not matched to a gene: 12. In DNA, the CDR3 is TGTGCCAGCAGCCAACGGACTAGCGGGAGTGCAGTATACGAGCAGTACTTC. Amino acids: CASSQRTSGSAVYEQYF.

Sample share makes this clonotype medium-sized. This chain connects TRBV7-2 to TRBJ2-2; D might be TRBD2 (5 bases). The CDR3 is 17 residues long. Trimming took off 3 bases at V and 1 base at J, with 15 bases between the two ends. CDR1 is SGHTA and CDR2 is FQGNSA in the germline V gene. The CDR3 protein is CASSFRLVGMNTGELFF. In DNA, the CDR3 is TGTGCCAGCAGCTTTCGTCTAGTCGGGATGAACACCGGGGAGCTGTTTTTT.